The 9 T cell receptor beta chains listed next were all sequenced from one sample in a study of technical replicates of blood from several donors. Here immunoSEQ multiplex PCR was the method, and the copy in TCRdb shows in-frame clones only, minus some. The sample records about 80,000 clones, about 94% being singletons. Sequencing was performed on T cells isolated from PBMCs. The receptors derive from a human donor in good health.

The CDR3 spells CASSPTSGESSYNEQFF. CDR3 sequence (DNA): TGTGCCAGCAGCCCGACTAGCGGAGAATCCTCCTACAATGAGCAGTTCTTC. The genes are TRBV4-2 and TRBJ2-1; 9 bases are a match to TRBD2. The CDR3 has 17 amino acids. Per the germline V gene, CDR1 is LGHNA and CDR2 is YNFKEQ. The junction had 7 bases not matched to a gene; V was cut back by 4 bases and J by 0 bases.

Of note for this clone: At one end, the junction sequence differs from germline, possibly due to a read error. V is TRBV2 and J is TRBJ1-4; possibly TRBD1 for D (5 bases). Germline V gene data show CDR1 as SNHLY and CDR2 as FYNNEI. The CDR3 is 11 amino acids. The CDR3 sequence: CASSASGQGKF. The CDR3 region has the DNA TGTGCCAGCAGTGCCAGCGGGCAGGGTAAATTT.

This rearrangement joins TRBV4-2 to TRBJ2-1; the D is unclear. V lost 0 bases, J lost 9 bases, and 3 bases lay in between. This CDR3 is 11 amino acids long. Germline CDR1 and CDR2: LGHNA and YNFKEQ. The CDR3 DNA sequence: TGTGCCAGCAGCCAAGAACTTGAGCAGTTCTTC. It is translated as CASSQELEQFF.

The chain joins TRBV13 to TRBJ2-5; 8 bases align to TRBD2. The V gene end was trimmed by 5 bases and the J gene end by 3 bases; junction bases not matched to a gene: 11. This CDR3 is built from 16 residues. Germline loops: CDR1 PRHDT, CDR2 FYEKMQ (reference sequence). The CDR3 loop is CASSPIAGSVKETQYF. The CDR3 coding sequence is TGTGCCAGCAGCCCAATAGCGGGATCGGTTAAAGAGACCCAGTACTTC.

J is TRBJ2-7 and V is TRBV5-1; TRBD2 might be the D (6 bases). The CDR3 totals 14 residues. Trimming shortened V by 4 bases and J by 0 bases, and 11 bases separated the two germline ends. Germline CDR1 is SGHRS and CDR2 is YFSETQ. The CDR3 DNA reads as TGCGCCAGCAGCCTTAGCGGCACCTCCTACGAGCAGTACTTC. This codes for CASSLSGTSYEQYF.

DNA of the CDR3: TGTGCTAGCTCTTTTAGGCAGGGTGTCTACGAGCAGTACTTC. Its translation: CASSFRQGVYEQYF. The genes are TRBV7-7 and TRBJ2-7; D perhaps matches TRBD1 (5 bases). Germline V lookup: CDR1 SSHAT, CDR2 FNYEAQ (reference sequence). The CDR3 sequence is 14 residues long.

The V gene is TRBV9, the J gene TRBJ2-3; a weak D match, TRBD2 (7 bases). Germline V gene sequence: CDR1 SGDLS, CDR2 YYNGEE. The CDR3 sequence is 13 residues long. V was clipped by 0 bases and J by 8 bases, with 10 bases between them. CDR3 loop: CASSVEGGGTQYF. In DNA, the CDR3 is TGTGCCAGCAGCGTAGAGGGAGGGGGTACGCAGTATTTT.

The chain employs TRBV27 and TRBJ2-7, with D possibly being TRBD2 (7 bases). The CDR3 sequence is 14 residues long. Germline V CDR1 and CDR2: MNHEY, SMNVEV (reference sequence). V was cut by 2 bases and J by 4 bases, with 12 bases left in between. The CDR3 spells CASSLEAGQYEQYF. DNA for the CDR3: TGTGCCAGCAGTTTAGAAGCGGGACAATACGAGCAGTACTTC.

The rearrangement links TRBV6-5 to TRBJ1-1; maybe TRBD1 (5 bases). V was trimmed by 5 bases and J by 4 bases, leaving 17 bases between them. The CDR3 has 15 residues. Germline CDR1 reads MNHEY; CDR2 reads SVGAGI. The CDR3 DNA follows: TGTGCCAGCAGTAAACCTTCTTCGGGGGGCACTGAAGCTTTCTTT. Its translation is CASSKPSSGGTEAFF.